These 13 T cell receptor beta chains came from one sample sequenced in a study of vaccination effects on CD4 cells after COVID-19. Their antigens remain unidentified. Sequencing was performed with immunoSEQ multiplex PCR; in TCRdb, only in-frame clones are kept and a portion is missing. Of 40,000 to 45,000 clones listed, around 78% were seen once; the top ten hold 10% to 14%. Sequencing in the ViraFEST assay came after antigen-specific CD4+ T cells had been expanded with viral peptide pools, which were used to stimulate PBMC. After more than 9 days in culture, the CD4+ T cells were isolated. The vaccine recipients had no prior SARS-CoV-2 infection, with negative nucleocapsid antibodies. The sequences come from CD4+ T cells from PBMCs cultured with SARS-CoV-2 spike peptides, collected before COVID-19 vaccination. All receptors derive from a human donor who received a COVID-19 vaccine.

The rearrangement links TRBV6-5 to TRBJ2-3; unclear D gene. The CDR3 spans 15 residues. Germline assignment: CDR1 MNHEY and CDR2 SVGAGI. V lost 1 base, J lost 2 bases, and 10 bases lay in between. The CDR3 protein is CASSYYPSSTDTQYF. CDR3 DNA: TGTGCCAGCAGTTACTACCCCTCGTCCACAGATACGCAGTATTTT.

V and J are TRBV6-6 and TRBJ2-1; TRBD2 agrees at 14 bases. Germline CDR1 reads MNHNY; CDR2 reads SVGAGI (reference sequence). The CDR3 sequence is 20 residues long. V lost 5 bases, J lost 1 base, and 13 bases stayed unmatched. Here the CDR3 DNA reads TGTGCCAGCAGTCGACCCTCTGGGACTAGCGGGGGTGATTCCTACAATGAGCAGTTCTTC. Protein: CASSRPSGTSGGDSYNEQFF.

The J gene is TRBJ1-1, the V gene TRBV24-1; TRBD1 aligns across 11 bases. Germline CDR1 reads KGHDR; CDR2 reads SFDVKD. The ends lost 4 bases at V and 5 bases at J; junction bases unmatched: 5. The CDR3 is 15 residues long. CDR3 bases: TGTGCCACCAGTGACGAGGGACAGGGGGAGACTGAAGCTTTCTTT. Translated: CATSDEGQGETEAFF.

This chain links TRBV27 with TRBJ2-7; D is possibly TRBD1 or TRBD2 (5 bases each). The V end lost 2 bases, the J end lost 6 bases, and 11 bases lay between the germline ends. This CDR3 has 13 amino acids. Per the germline V gene, CDR1 is MNHEY and CDR2 is SMNVEV (reference sequence). The CDR3 region is CASSLPSGAEQYV. CDR3 sequence (DNA): TGTGCCAGCAGTTTACCATCCGGGGCCGAGCAGTACGTC.

This chain links TRBV5-4 with TRBJ2-3, with 8 positions matching TRBD1. With V trimmed by 5 bases and J by 1 base, 3 bases remained unmatched. Germline V lookup: CDR1 SGHNT, CDR2 YYREEE (reference sequence). The CDR3 covers 14 residues. The CDR3 here is CASRPDRGTDTQYF. Written as DNA, the CDR3 is TGTGCCAGCAGACCGGACAGGGGCACAGATACGCAGTATTTT.

This clone appeared once. This chain uses TRBV21-1 with TRBJ2-3; the table's D gene call, TRBD2, was not cross checked with the DNA. TRBV21-1 is a documented pseudogene. This CDR3 contains 16 residues. The chain's CDR3 is CASSAHRDWDTDTQYF. The DNA of the CDR3 is TGTGCCAGCAGCGCTCACCGGGACTGGGACACAGATACGCAGTATTTT.

The CDR3 DNA reads as TGCGCCAGCAGCTTGGGCCCCGACAGGACGGTATCCAATGAGCAGTTCTTC. Protein sequence: CASSLGPDRTVSNEQFF. The chain recombines TRBV5-1 with TRBJ2-1; tentative D call: TRBD1 (6 bases). Between the trimmed V and J ends, which lost 0 bases and 6 bases, there was a span of 19 bases. This CDR3 has 17 amino acids. Germline loops: CDR1 SGHRS, CDR2 YFSETQ.

The count of this clone is one. The chain has TRBV5-1 and TRBJ2-5, with TRBD1 matching 11 bases. With 3 bases clipped from V and 2 bases from J, the junction kept 3 bases outside the gene matches. CDR1 and CDR2 from the germline V gene are SGHRS and YFSETQ. This CDR3 region has 15 residues. The CDR3 sequence: CASSYGTGGQETQYF. As DNA, the CDR3 is TGCGCCAGCAGCTACGGGACAGGGGGACAAGAGACCCAGTACTTC.

This sequence joins TRBV7-2 and TRBJ1-1; D is possibly TRBD1 (5 bases). The V gene's germline CDR1 is SGHTA and CDR2 FQGNSA. The CDR3 spans 16 residues. Trimming stripped 5 bases from V and 0 bases from J, with 16 bases between. CDR3 coding DNA: TGTGCCAGCAGCCACCTCTGGGGCCACATGAACACTGAAGCTTTCTTT. The encoded protein is CASSHLWGHMNTEAFF.

The V gene is TRBV7-3, the J gene TRBJ1-1, with D maybe TRBD1 (5 bases). Trimming took off 4 bases at V and 1 base at J, with 7 bases between the two ends. Germline CDR1 is SGHTA and CDR2 is FQGTGA. This CDR3 has 13 residues. In nucleotides, the CDR3 is TGTGCCAGCAGCTGGGGGGGGAACACTGAAGCTTTCTTT. It is translated as CASSWGGNTEAFF.

The V and J genes are TRBV4-1 and TRBJ2-5, with 10 bases aligning to TRBD2. The CDR3 spans 16 residues. V shed 2 bases, J shed 1 base, and the junction held 4 bases outside the gene matches. The germline V gene has CDR1 MGHRA and CDR2 YSYEKL. The DNA for the CDR3 is TGCGCCAGCAGCCAAAGGCTAGCGGGGGCCCAAGAGACCCAGTACTTC. Encoded protein: CASSQRLAGAQETQYF.

This clone was seen just once. The V call is TRBV27, the J call TRBJ1-4; a weak D match, TRBD1 (5 bases). The V end was cut by 5 bases, the J end by 2 bases, with 12 bases between. The CDR3 length is 15 residues. Germline V lookup: CDR1 MNHEY, CDR2 SMNVEV (reference sequence). CDR3 protein: CASSAQGLTNEKLFF. CDR3 nucleotide sequence: TGTGCCAGCAGTGCGCAGGGTTTGACTAATGAAAAACTGTTTTTT.

In the case of this clone: Other DNA sequences in this specimen translate into the identical CDR3. This chain uses TRBV5-1 with TRBJ2-3, with TRBD1 matching over 10 bases. The germline V gene encodes CDR1 SGHRS and CDR2 YFSETQ. The CDR3 length is 16 residues. V was clipped by 0 bases and J by 1 base; unmatched bases: 2. The CDR3 reads CASSLGGTGGTDTQYF. The CDR3 nucleotides are TGCGCCAGCAGCTTGGGCGGGACAGGGGGCACAGATACGCAGTATTTT.